This entry concerns a single TCR beta chain. Its antigen is unidentified. The data originate from a study of post-analysis software for immune sequencing data. Every TCR beta cDNA library bore unique molecular identifiers. From the PCR reads, TCRdb called clonotypes with MiXCR, one entry per CDR3 protein. The table has some 700,000 distinct CDR3 sequences, over 45% seen once; the top ten hold approximately 10%. Findings of the study overall: Four to six TRBV segments (TRBV5-6, TRBV5-1 and TRBV20-1 among them) occurred more frequently in patients than in controls.

Germline V gene sequence: CDR1 SSHAT, CDR2 FNYEAQ (reference sequence). Trimming took 5 bases from V and 4 from J, leaving 22 bases between them. The length of the CDR3 is 17 residues. Sequenced input: blood. This receptor was obtained from a girl aged 2-9 years with multiple sclerosis. This chain uses TRBV7-7 with TRBJ2-3; TRBD1 is a possible D gene (5 bases). The CDR3, as DNA: TGTGCCAGCAGCCATATGGATTTCAGGGCCACCGCAGATACGCAGTATTTT. Its protein is CASSHMDFRATADTQYF.